Listed below are T cell receptor beta chains from one sample, sequenced in a study of Ad26.COV2.S vaccination and SARS-CoV-2 variants. TCRdb's copy holds only in-frame clones and misses some; the assay was immunoSEQ multiplex PCR. The table lists 300,000 to 400,000 clones, more than 75% of them singletons. The input for sequencing was peripheral blood, taken in a trial of Ad26.COV2.S vaccine versus placebo. The receptors shown here come from a person between 18 and 60 years old who received the Ad26.COV2.S COVID-19 vaccine or a placebo. The CDR3 runs from the conserved cysteine through the conserved F or W. A D gene is named only where the DNA matches it firmly. Rows give clone size only sometimes, using once, few, many, or a class for an expanded clone.

clone_size	v_call	j_call	d_call	cdr3_aa	cdr3_nt
.	TRBV7-8	TRBJ1-5	.	CASSRDRGNNQPQHF	TGTGCCAGCAGCCGAGATAGGGGCAACAATCAGCCCCAGCATTTT
.	TRBV6-5	TRBJ1-3	.	CASSYGSAEDTIYF	TGTGCCAGCAGTTACGGGTCCGCGGAGGACACCATATATTTT
.	TRBV19	TRBJ2-3	.	CASSIRTVTDTQYF	TGTGCCAGTAGTATTAGGACAGTCACAGATACGCAGTATTTT
.	TRBV13	TRBJ1-1	TRBD1	CASSLRGQGTEAFF	TGTGCCAGCAGCTTAAGAGGACAGGGCACTGAAGCTTTCTTT
few	TRBV10-3	TRBJ2-7	.	CAIAGATSYEQYF	TGTGCCATCGCGGGGGCCACCAGCTACGAGCAGTACTTC
.	TRBV6-6	TRBJ1-4	.	CASSYKGDEKLFF	TGTGCCAGCAGTTACAAAGGGGATGAAAAACTGTTTTTT
.	TRBV6-2/TRBV6-3	TRBJ1-5	.	CASSYRGSNQPQHF	TGTGCCAGCAGTTATAGAGGATCTAATCAGCCCCAGCATTTT
.	TRBV7-3	TRBJ2-1	.	CASRDTGRDTLFF	TGTGCCAGCAGAGACACGGGCCGGGACACTTTGTTCTTC
.	TRBV30	TRBJ1-4	.	CAWNVGGVGEKLFF	TGTGCCTGGAACGTCGGGGGCGTAGGGGAAAAACTGTTTTTT
.	TRBV6-4	TRBJ2-1	TRBD1	CASSDSRQGSEQFF	TGTGCCAGCAGTGACTCTAGACAGGGAAGTGAGCAGTTCTTC
once	TRBV10-2	TRBJ1-1	TRBD1	CASSVDRGWTEAFF	TGCGCCAGCAGCGTGGACAGGGGATGGACTGAAGCTTTCTTT
.	TRBV6-5	TRBJ1-1	.	CASSRTTRTEAFF	TGTGCCAGCAGCCGGACCACAAGAACTGAAGCTTTCTTT
.	TRBV7-8	TRBJ2-1	.	CASSRGLEQFF	TGTGCCAGCAGCCGAGGACTAGAGCAGTTCTTC
.	TRBV30	TRBJ1-5	.	CAWSVSRINQPQHF	TGTGCCTGGAGTGTAAGCAGGATCAATCAGCCCCAGCATTTT
.	TRBV6-5	TRBJ2-3	.	CASSPGTRNRAQYF	TGTGCCAGCAGTCCCGGGACACGGAACAGGGCGCAGTATTTT
.	TRBV4-2	TRBJ1-6	.	CASSQQESPLHF	TGTGCCAGCAGCCAACAGGAGAGTCCCCTCCACTTT
.	TRBV2	TRBJ1-2	.	CASSEASDYGYTF	TGTGCCAGCAGTGAGGCCAGCGACTATGGCTACACCTTC
few	TRBV6-5	TRBJ1-6	TRBD1	CASSKKGQFDSPLHF	TGTGCCAGCAGTAAAAAGGGACAGTTTGATTCACCCCTCCACTTT
.	TRBV7-2	TRBJ2-5	TRBD2	CASSLNGGTQETQYF	TGTGCCAGCAGCCTTAACGGGGGGACCCAAGAGACCCAGTACTTC
.	TRBV2	TRBJ1-1	.	CASSEEGSRRTEAFF	TGTGCCAGCAGTGAAGAGGGCAGCCGAAGGACTGAAGCTTTCTTT
.	TRBV5-1	TRBJ2-2	TRBD2	CASSLSASGTTGELFF	TGCGCCAGCAGCTTGTCGGCTAGCGGTACCACCGGGGAGCTGTTTTTT
.	TRBV5-4	TRBJ2-2	TRBD2	CASSFEAGGRKTGELFF	TGTGCCAGCAGCTTCGAGGCGGGGGGGCGGAAGACCGGGGAGCTGTTTTTT
.	TRBV14	TRBJ2-3	.	CASSQGWVIDTQYF	TGTGCCAGCAGCCAGGGTTGGGTTATTGATACGCAGTATTTT
.	TRBV27	TRBJ2-1	.	CASSLAVGTFTEQFF	TGTGCCAGCAGTTTAGCGGTGGGGACTTTCACTGAGCAGTTCTTC
.	TRBV6-6	TRBJ1-5	.	CASSPRRGNQPQHF	TGTGCCAGCAGCCCCCGACGGGGCAATCAGCCCCAGCATTTT
.	TRBV27	TRBJ1-1	TRBD1	CASSSGTGGGTEAFF	TGTGCCAGCAGTTCGGGGACAGGAGGGGGAACTGAAGCTTTCTTT
.	TRBV3-1/TRBV3-2	TRBJ2-5	TRBD2	CASSQVFSGGIQETQYF	TGTGCCAGCAGCCAAGTATTCAGCGGGGGGATCCAAGAGACCCAGTACTTC
once	TRBV7-2	TRBJ1-3	.	CASSPRGRTGNTIYF	TGTGCCAGCAGCCCTCGGGGGAGGACTGGGAACACCATATATTTT
.	TRBV5-4	TRBJ1-1	TRBD1	CASSPPRQGRTEAFF	TGTGCCAGCAGCCCCCCGCGACAGGGTAGGACTGAAGCTTTCTTT
.	TRBV27	TRBJ1-2	.	CASSLSAGSPWGYTF	TGTGCCAGCAGTTTATCGGCAGGGAGCCCCTGGGGCTACACCTTC
.	TRBV4-2	TRBJ1-1	.	CASSQDGRGGAFF	TGTGCCAGCAGCCAAGACGGTAGGGGCGGAGCTTTCTTT
.	TRBV4-2	TRBJ2-3	TRBD2	CASSQEPPKRGGRNTQYF	TGTGCCAGCAGCCAAGAACCCCCCAAGCGGGGGGGCCGAAATACGCAGTATTTT
once	TRBV5-6	TRBJ2-1	.	CASSLLGATYNEQFF	TGTGCCAGCAGCTTACTGGGGGCCACCTACAATGAGCAGTTCTTC
.	TRBV7-8	TRBJ1-2	.	CASSFGTGTNYGYTF	TGTGCCAGCAGCTTCGGGACGGGGACCAACTATGGCTACACCTTC
once	TRBV19	TRBJ1-5	.	CASSDRYHSNQPQHF	TGTGCCAGCTCGGACAGATATCATAGCAATCAGCCCCAGCATTTT
once	TRBV12-2	TRBJ1-6	.	CASHRQGHYNSPLHF	TGTGCAAGTCACAGACAGGGTCATTATAATTCACCCCTCCACTTT
.	TRBV19	TRBJ2-7	.	CASSIPASDEQYF	TGTGCCAGTAGTATTCCCGCCAGCGACGAGCAGTACTTC
.	TRBV15	TRBJ2-5	.	CATSRGPETQYF	TGTGCCACCAGCAGAGGCCCGGAGACCCAGTACTTC
.	TRBV7-3	TRBJ1-3	.	CASSLRTDSGNTIYF	TGTGCCAGCAGCTTGAGGACCGACTCTGGAAACACCATATATTTT
.	TRBV9	TRBJ2-7	.	CASSVVAGSHEQYF	TGTGCCAGCAGCGTAGTGGCAGGCAGCCACGAGCAGTACTTC